This entry concerns a single T cell receptor (beta chain). The antigen it binds to is not known. The sample holds no much larger clone one base away, and base qualities are not on file. The V end gives up 4 bases and the J end 5 bases, leaving 5 bases in the junction not matched to a gene. The CDR3 holds 14 amino acids from the cysteine to the phenylalanine. Just the 42-base CDR3 DNA is kept, in frame starting at base 1. CDR1 and CDR2, looked up from the germline V gene, are SGHRS and YFSETQ. Peripheral blood CD8+ and CD4+ T cells from healthy donors, Susac syndrome patients and multiple sclerosis patients were profiled using high-throughput TCR beta sequencing. The Susac syndrome patients fulfilled recently defined diagnostic criteria for either definite or probable disease. CD8+ TEMRA cells were enriched by FACS, while bulk CD8+ and CD4+ T cells were purified by magnetic negative isolation. Blood was drawn into EDTA tubes, processed within 24 hours, and PBMCs were isolated by density gradient centrifugation. PBMCs intended for TCR sequencing were frozen in liquid nitrogen and were later thawed in a 37 degrees C water bath. The sorted or isolated CD4+, CD8+ and CD8+ TEMRA cells reached a purity of at least 90%.

The sample is drawn from a study of CD8 T cells in Susac syndrome (dated by TCRdb to the late 2010s). Describing the broader study: Of the Susac syndrome patients who were sequenced, roughly eight were in clinical remission while six had clinically active disease. Whether CD8+ T cell activation and differentiation in Susac syndrome was antigen driven was tested using repertoire sequencing. CD8+ T cell repertoire clonality was compared between some 12 healthy donors, approximately 14 Susac syndrome patients and approximately 16 multiple sclerosis patients. At blood withdrawal, Susac syndrome patients were therapy-naive, treated with corticosteroids (with IVIg additionally given to some), or treated with IVIg alone.

RNA was extracted using the RNeasy kit, and roughly 0.45 to 1 microgram was reverse transcribed with random hexamers. The immunoSEQ multiplex PCR assay, which covers 54 Vbeta and 13 Jbeta segments, was used to amplify TCR beta CDR3 regions. Bias from PCR amplification was corrected by using a synthetic template baseline for primer optimization and for computational correction. On the authors' methods: Reads were assigned to V, D and J genes according to IMGT and analyzed in immunoSEQ Analyzer, with only productive sequences retained. Clonality was calculated as one minus the Shannon entropy normalized by log2 of the number of productive unique sequences. Public and private clones were assessed among the 100 most prevalent clones of each patient and control. A clone was defined as Susac-specific if it was absent from the healthy and MS cohorts, from over 1,000 published viral clones and from other ImmuneACCESS disease sequences. TCRdb took the public reads, trimmed them with fastp at Q25, ran MiXCR for clone calling and kept in-frame beta chains. Every distinct CDR3 protein forms one entry, paired with its most common genes and DNA. TCRdb's processing, not the authors', yielded these V and J calls. This sample comprises some 140,000 distinct CDR3 sequences, just under 95% of them detected only once. The leading ten clones occupy about 0.18% of the sample.

The full study reports these points: The number of individuals in the TCR sequencing and HLA analysis was acknowledged as relatively small. CD8+ repertoires in Susac syndrome showed clonal expansion, which was highest in CD8+ TEMRA cells and was greater in clinically active patients than in remitting patients. Under 20 and five Susac-specific public clones were found in the total CD8+ and CD8+ TEMRA repertoires, respectively.

This clonotype was obtained from a human donor with Susac syndrome. Sequencing was carried out using CD8+ T cells from PBMCs. Recombination linked TRBV5-1 to TRBJ1-2, with 10 bases matching TRBD1. The DNA sequence follows: TGCGCCAGCAGCCCCGGACAGGGGGAATATGGCTACACCTTC. This gives the protein CASSPGQGEYGYTF.